The clone carrying this T cell receptor beta chain came up many times. The antigen remains unidentified. The data stem from a study of early T cells in non-severe SARS-CoV-2 infection. Across the study: Alpha and beta chains were unpaired, from unsorted whole-blood bulk RNA.

CDR1 and CDR2 (germline): DFQATT, SNEGSKA (reference sequence). The CDR3 sequence is 14 residues long. Between the trimmed V and J ends, which lost 2 bases and 7 bases, there was a span of 18 bases. General study findings and limits: The study's VDJdb matching favored anti-spike CD8 responses and missed private and CD4 specificities.

The protocol attached unique molecular identifiers to individual cDNA molecules. TCRdb ran MiXCR on the 5' RACE reads and lists one entry per CDR3 protein. The profile shows tens of thousands of distinct CDR3 sequences, over 3.5% of them singletons. The specimen was whole blood. This receptor was taken from an adult who was a healthcare worker with PCR-confirmed SARS-CoV-2 infection or an uninfected control (not recorded which). The V call is TRBV20-1, the J call TRBJ2-7, with D maybe TRBD1 (5 bases). For the CDR3, the DNA is TGCAGTGCTAGATCGGACACAGCTAGGCAGGAGCAGTACTTC. Translated: CSARSDTARQEQYF.